The 4 T cell receptor beta chains presented below share a single source sample, sequenced in a study of technical replicates of blood from a few donors. Repertoires were generated with immunoSEQ multiplex PCR, while TCRdb's copy carries only in-frame clones and drops some. The profile shows 85,000 or so clones, 94% of them singletons. Sequenced sample: T cells isolated from PBMCs. Receptor source: a human donor in good health.

The chain uses TRBV6-5 and TRBJ2-1, with 7 bases fitting TRBD2. Germline lookup yields CDR1 MNHEY and CDR2 SVGAGI. V was clipped by 6 bases and J by 3 bases; unmatched bases: 8. This CDR3 contains 15 residues. CDR3 loop: CASRRGDYGYNEQFF. DNA for the CDR3: TGTGCCAGCAGAAGAGGGGACTACGGCTACAATGAGCAGTTCTTC.

The chain is built from TRBV29-1 and TRBJ1-1, with 8 positions matching TRBD1. The V and J ends lost 4 bases and 2 bases, in that order; junction bases with no gene match: 3. Germline V CDR1 and CDR2: SQVTM, ANQGSEA. CDR3 length equals 13 residues. For the CDR3, the DNA is TGCAGCGTTGTTGACAGGGGTAACACTGAAGCTTTCTTT. Translated: CSVVDRGNTEAFF.

In this sample, this clone turned up once. This chain uses TRBV27 with TRBJ1-1; 8 bases align to TRBD1. Trimming took 2 bases from V and 3 from J; bases not matched to a gene: 2. The germline CDR1 and CDR2 sequences are MNHEY and SMNVEV (reference sequence). The CDR3 has 14 residues. The DNA for the CDR3 is TGTGCCAGCAGTTTACAGGGGGCATACACTGAAGCTTTCTTT. Translating it yields CASSLQGAYTEAFF.

The chain employs TRBV14 and TRBJ1-6, with D possibly matching TRBD1 (5 bases). Germline V gene lookup returns CDR1 SGHDN and CDR2 FVKESK. This CDR3 contains 15 residues. The V end lost 4 bases, the J end lost 13 bases, and 20 bases lay between the germline ends. The chain's CDR3 is CASSRSGGRLGPLHF. CDR3 coding DNA: TGTGCCAGCAGCCGTTCCGGGGGACGGCTTGGGCCCCTCCACTTT.